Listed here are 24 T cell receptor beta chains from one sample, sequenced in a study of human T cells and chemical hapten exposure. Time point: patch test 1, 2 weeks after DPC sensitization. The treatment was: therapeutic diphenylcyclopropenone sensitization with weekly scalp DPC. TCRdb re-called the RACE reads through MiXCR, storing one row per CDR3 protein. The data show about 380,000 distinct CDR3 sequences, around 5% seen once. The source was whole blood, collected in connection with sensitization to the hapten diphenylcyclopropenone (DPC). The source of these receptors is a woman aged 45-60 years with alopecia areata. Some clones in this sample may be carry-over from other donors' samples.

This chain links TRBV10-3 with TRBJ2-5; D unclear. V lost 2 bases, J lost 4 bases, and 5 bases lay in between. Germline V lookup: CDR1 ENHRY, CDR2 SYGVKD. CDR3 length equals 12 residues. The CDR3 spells CAISEPLETQYF. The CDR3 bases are TGTGCCATCAGTGAGCCCCTAGAGACCCAGTACTTC.

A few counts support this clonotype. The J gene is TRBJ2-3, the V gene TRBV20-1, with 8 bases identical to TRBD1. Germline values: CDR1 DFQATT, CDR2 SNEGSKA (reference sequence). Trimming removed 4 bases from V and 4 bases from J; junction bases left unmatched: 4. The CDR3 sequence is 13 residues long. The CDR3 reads CSAIDRGADTQYF. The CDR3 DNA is TGCAGTGCTATCGACAGGGGAGCAGATACGCAGTATTTT.

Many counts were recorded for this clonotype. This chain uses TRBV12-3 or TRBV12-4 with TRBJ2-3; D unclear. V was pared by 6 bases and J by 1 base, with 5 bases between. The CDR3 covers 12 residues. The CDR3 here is CASSPGTDTQYF. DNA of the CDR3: TGTGCCAGCAGCCCAGGCACAGATACGCAGTATTTT.

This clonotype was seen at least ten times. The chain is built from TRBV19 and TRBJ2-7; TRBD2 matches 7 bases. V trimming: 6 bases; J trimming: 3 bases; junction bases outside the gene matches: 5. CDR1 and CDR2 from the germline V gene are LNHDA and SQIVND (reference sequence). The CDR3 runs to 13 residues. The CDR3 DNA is TGTGCCAGTAGGTCCGGGGGGAACTACGAGCAGTACTTC. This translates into CASRSGGNYEQYF.

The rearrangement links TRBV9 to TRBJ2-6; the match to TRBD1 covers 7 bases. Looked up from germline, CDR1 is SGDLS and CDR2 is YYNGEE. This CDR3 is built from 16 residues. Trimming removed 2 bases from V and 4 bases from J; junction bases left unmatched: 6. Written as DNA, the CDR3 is TGTGCCAGCAGCGTCAACAGGGGATCAGGGGCCAACGTCCTGACTTTC. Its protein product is CASSVNRGSGANVLTF.

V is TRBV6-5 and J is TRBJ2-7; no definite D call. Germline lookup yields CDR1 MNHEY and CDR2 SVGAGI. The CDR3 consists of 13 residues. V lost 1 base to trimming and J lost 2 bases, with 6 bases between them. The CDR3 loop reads CASSYYAAYEQYF. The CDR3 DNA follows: TGTGCCAGCAGTTACTATGCGGCCTACGAGCAGTACTTC.

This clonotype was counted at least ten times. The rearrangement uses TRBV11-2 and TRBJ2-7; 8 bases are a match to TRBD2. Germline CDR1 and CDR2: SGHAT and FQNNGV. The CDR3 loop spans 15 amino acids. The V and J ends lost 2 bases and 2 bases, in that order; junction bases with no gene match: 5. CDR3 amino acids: CASSLNSGETYEQYF. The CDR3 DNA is TGTGCCAGCAGCTTAAATAGCGGGGAAACCTACGAGCAGTACTTC.

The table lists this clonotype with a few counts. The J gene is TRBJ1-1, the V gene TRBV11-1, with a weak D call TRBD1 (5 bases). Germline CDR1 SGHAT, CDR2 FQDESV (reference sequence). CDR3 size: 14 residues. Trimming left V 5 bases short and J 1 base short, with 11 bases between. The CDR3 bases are TGTGCCAGCAGCCGAGTCGACAGGAACACTGAAGCTTTCTTT. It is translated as CASSRVDRNTEAFF. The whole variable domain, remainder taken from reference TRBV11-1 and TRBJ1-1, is EAEVAQSPRYKITEKSQAVAFWCDPISGHATLYWYRQILGQGPELLVQFQDESVVDDSQLPKDRFSAERLKGVDSTLKIQPAELGDSAMYLCASSRVDRNTEAFFGQGTRLTVV.

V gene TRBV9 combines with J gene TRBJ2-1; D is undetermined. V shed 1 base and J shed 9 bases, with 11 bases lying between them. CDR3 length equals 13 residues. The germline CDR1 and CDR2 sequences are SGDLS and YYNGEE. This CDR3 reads CASSVNVNGEQFF. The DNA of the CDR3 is TGTGCCAGCAGCGTAAACGTCAACGGTGAGCAGTTCTTC.

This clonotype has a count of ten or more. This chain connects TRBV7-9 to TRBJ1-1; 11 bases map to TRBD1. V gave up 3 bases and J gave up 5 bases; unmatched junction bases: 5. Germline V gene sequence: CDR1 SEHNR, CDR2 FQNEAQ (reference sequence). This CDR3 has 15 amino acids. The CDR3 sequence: CASSFWTGGGTEAFF. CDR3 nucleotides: TGTGCCAGCAGCTTCTGGACAGGGGGCGGGACTGAAGCTTTCTTT.

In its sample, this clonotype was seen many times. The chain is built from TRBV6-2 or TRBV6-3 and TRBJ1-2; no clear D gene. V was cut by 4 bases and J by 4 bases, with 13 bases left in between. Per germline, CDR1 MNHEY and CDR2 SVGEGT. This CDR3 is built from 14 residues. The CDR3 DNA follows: TGTGCCAGCAGTTCCCACACGGGCGGCTATGGCTACACCTTC. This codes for CASSSHTGGYGYTF.

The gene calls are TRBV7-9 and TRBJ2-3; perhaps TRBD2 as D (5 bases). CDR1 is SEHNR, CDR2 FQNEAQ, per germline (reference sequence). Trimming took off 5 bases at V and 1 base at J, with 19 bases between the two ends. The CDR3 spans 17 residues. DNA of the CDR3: TGTGCCAGCAGCCCCCGACGGGCTAAGGAGGGCACAGATACGCAGTATTTT. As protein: CASSPRRAKEGTDTQYF.

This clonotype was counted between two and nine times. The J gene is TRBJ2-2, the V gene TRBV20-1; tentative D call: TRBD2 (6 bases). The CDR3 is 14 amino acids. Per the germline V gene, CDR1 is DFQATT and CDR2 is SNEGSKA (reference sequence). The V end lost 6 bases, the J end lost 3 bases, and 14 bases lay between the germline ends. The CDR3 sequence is CSARRASDTGELFF. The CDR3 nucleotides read TGCAGTGCCCGGAGGGCCTCCGACACCGGGGAGCTGTTTTTT.

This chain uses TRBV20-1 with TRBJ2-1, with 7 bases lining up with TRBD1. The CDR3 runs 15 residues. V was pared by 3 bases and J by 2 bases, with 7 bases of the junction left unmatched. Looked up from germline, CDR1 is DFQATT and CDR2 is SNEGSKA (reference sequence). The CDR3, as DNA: TGCAGTGCTAGTGAGACAGGGTTCACCTACAATGAGCAGTTCTTC. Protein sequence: CSASETGFTYNEQFF.

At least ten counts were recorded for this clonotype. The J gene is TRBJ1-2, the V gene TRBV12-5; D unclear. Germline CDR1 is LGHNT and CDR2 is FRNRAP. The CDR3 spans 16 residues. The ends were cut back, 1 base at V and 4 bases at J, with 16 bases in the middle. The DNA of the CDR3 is TGTGCTAGTGGTTTGGGAGAGGCCGCCCATTTCTATGGCTACACCTTC. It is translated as CASGLGEAAHFYGYTF.

The CDR3 nucleotides read TGTGCCAGCAGTCCGGGGACAGGGGGCGGTTCACCCCTCCACTTT. It is translated as CASSPGTGGGSPLHF. V gene TRBV12-3 or TRBV12-4 combines with J gene TRBJ1-6; 12 bases fit TRBD1. After removal of 5 bases from V and 9 bases from J, the junction contained 5 bases not matched to a gene. The CDR3 spans 15 residues.

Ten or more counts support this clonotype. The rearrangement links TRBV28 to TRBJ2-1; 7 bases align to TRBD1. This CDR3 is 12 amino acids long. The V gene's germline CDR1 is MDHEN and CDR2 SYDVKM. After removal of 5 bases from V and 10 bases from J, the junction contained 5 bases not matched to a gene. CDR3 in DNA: TGTGCCAGCAGTCGGGACAGCCAAGAGCAGTTCTTC. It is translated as CASSRDSQEQFF. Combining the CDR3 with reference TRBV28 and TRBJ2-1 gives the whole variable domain DVKVTQSSRYLVKRTGEKVFLECVQDMDHENMFWYRQDPGLGLRLIYFSYDVKMKEKGDIPEGYSVSREKKERFSLILESASTNQTSMYLCASSRDSQEQFFGPGTRLTVL.

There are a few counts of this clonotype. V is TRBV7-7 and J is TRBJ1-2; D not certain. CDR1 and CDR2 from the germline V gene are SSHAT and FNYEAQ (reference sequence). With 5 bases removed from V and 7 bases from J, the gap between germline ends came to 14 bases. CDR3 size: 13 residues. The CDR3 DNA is TGTGCCAGCAGCGCAGGTGGGAGCCTTGGCTACACCTTC. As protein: CASSAGGSLGYTF.

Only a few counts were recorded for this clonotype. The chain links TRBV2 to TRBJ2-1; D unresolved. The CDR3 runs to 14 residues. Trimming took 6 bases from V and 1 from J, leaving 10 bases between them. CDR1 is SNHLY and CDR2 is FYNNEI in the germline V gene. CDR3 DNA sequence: TGTGCCAGCAGGAGCGACGGGTCCTACAATGAGCAGTTCTTC. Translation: CASRSDGSYNEQFF. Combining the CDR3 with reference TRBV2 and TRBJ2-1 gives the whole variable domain EPEVTQTPSHQVTQMGQEVILRCVPISNHLYFYWYRQILGQKVEFLVSFYNNEISEKSEIFDDQFSVERPDGSNFTLKIRSTKLEDSAMYFCASRSDGSYNEQFFGPGTRLTVL.

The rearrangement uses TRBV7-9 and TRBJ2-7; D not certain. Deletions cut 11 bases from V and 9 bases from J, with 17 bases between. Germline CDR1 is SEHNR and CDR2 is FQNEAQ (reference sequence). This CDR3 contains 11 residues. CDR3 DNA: TGTGCCGGCAAAGGAAGGTCGGGGCAGTACTTC. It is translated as CAGKGRSGQYF.

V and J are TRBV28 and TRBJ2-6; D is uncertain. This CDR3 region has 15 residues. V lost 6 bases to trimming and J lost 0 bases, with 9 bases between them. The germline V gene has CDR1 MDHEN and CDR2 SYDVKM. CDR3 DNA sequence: TGTGCCAGCAGAACCCAGAGCTCTGGGGCCAACGTCCTGACTTTC. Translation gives CASRTQSSGANVLTF.

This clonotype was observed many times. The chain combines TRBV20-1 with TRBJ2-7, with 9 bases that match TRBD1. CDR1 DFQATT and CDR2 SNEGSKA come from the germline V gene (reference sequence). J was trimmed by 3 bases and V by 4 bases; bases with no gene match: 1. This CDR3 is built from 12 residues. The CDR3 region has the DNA TGCAGTGCTACGGGACAGGGCTACGAGCAGTACTTC. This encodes CSATGQGYEQYF.

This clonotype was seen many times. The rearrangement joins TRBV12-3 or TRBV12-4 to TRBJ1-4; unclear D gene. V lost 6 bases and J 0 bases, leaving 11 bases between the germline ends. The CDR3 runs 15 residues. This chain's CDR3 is CASSPLGSTNEKLFF. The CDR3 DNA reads TGTGCCAGCAGCCCCCTAGGCTCAACTAATGAAAAACTGTTTTTT.

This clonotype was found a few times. For the CDR3, the DNA is TGTGCCAGCAGCTTGCCGACAGGGCTCCATTCACCCCTCCACTTT. This translates into CASSLPTGLHSPLHF. The chain carries TRBV7-2 and TRBJ1-6; 7 nucleotides align to TRBD1. V dropped 3 bases and J dropped 8; count of bases not matched to a gene: 7. The V gene's germline CDR1 is SGHTA and CDR2 FQGNSA. The CDR3 contains 15 residues.